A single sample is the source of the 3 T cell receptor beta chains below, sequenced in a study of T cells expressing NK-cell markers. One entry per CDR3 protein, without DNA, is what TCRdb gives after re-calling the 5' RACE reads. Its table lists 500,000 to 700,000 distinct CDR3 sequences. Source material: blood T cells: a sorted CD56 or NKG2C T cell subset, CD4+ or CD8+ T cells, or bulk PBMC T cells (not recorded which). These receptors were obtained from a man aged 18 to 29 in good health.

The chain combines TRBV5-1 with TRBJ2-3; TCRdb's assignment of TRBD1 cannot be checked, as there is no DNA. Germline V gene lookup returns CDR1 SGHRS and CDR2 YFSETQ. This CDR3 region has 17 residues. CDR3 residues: CASSLESVPLLSDTQYF.

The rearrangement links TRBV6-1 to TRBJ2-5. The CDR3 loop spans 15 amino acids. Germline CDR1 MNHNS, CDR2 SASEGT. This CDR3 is CASRLLTGSLEAQYF.

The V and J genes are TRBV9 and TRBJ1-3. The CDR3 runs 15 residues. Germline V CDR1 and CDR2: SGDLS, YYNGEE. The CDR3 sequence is CASSAHSGSGNTIYF.